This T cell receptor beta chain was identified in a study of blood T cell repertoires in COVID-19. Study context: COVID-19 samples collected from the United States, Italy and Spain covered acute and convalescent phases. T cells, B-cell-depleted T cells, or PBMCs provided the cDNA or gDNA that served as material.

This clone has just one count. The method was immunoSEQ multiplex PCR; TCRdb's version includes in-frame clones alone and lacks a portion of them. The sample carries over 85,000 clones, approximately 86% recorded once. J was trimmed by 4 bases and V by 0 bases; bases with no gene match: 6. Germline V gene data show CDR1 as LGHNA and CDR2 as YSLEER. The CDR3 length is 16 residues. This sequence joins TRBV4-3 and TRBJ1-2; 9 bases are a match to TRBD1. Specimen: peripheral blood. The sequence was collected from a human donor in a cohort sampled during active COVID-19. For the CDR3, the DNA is TGCGCCAGCAGCCAAGATCTTTGGACAGGGGCCTATGGCTACACCTTC. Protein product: CASSQDLWTGAYGYTF.